Listed here are 20 T cell receptor beta chains from one sample, sequenced in a study of T cell repertoires in cytomegalovirus infection. These receptors have no known antigen. TCRdb ran MiXCR on the reads and lists one entry per CDR3 protein. The sample yields about half a million distinct CDR3 sequences, 30% to 35% seen once. This sample comprised cultured PBMCs, obtained from culture after CMV antigen stimulation. All receptors come from a human donor in good health (CMV status not recorded). Some clones in this sample may be carry-over from other donors' samples.

The chain uses TRBV7-3 and TRBJ2-2; possibly TRBD2 for D (6 bases). The CDR3 is 14 residues long. Trimming cost V 4 bases and J 4 bases, with 10 bases left between them. Germline CDR1 SGHTA, CDR2 FQGTGA. The CDR3 region has the DNA TGTGCCAGCAGCTCGGGACTTCTCACCGGGGAGCTGTTTTTT. Translation: CASSSGLLTGELFF.

The V call is TRBV2, the J call TRBJ2-5, with TRBD2 matching over 10 bases. The V segment lost 7 bases and the J segment 1 base; nucleotides outside the gene matches: 3. The CDR3 runs to 14 residues. Germline V gene sequence: CDR1 SNHLY, CDR2 FYNNEI. The CDR3, as DNA: TGTGCCAGCACGGGACTAGCGATCCAAGAGACCCAGTACTTC. The encoded protein is CASTGLAIQETQYF.

The CDR3 DNA sequence: TGTGCCACCAGTCCTGGACGGGTCACTCAAGAGACCCAGTACTTC. This codes for CATSPGRVTQETQYF. The V gene is TRBV24-1, the J gene TRBJ2-5; D is undetermined. Trimming took off 6 bases at V and 2 bases at J, with 15 bases between the two ends. CDR1 and CDR2 from the germline V gene are KGHDR and SFDVKD. The CDR3 totals 15 residues.

This clonotype showed up just a few times. The CDR3 loop reads CASSPNPRSARGSSYEQYF. CDR3 bases: TGCGCCAGCAGCCCCAACCCCAGGTCTGCACGAGGTAGCTCCTACGAGCAGTACTTC. The rearrangement links TRBV5-1 to TRBJ2-7; D is undetermined. Germline V gives CDR1 SGHRS, CDR2 YFSETQ. Between the trimmed V and J ends, which lost 4 bases and 0 bases, there was a span of 26 bases. The CDR3 spans 19 residues.

The J gene is TRBJ1-5, the V gene TRBV12-3 or TRBV12-4; no firm D call. CDR3 length equals 12 residues. The germline V and J ends were trimmed by 5 bases and 5 bases, with 7 bases remaining between them. The CDR3 sequence: CASSNMDQPQHF. The CDR3 DNA follows: TGTGCCAGCAGTAACATGGATCAGCCCCAGCATTTT.

The chain joins TRBV5-3 to TRBJ2-7; D possibly corresponds to TRBD1 (6 bases). TRBV5-3 is assigned to the ORF class and has an uncertain function. V lost 8 bases to trimming and J lost 2 bases, with 20 bases between them. The CDR3 spans 15 residues. DNA for the CDR3: TGTGCCAGCAGCCCGGACAGCGCGGTCCCCTACGAGCAGTACTTC. It yields the protein CASSPDSAVPYEQYF.

J is TRBJ2-2 and V is TRBV10-3, with D hard to call. This CDR3 spans 14 amino acids. Germline loops: CDR1 ENHRY, CDR2 SYGVKD. Trimming left V 10 bases short and J 3 bases short, with 15 bases between. The CDR3 here is CATGETLYTGELFF. The CDR3 coding sequence is TGTGCCACCGGAGAGACCCTTTACACCGGGGAGCTGTTTTTT.

This clonotype has a handful of counts. DNA of the CDR3: TGTGCCATCAGTGATGGGGGGGTAGCGGGGAGCTCCTACAATGAGCAGTTCTTC. It yields the protein CAISDGGVAGSSYNEQFF. The V and J genes are TRBV10-3 and TRBJ2-1, with 8 bases identical to TRBD2. The V segment lost 3 bases and the J segment 0 bases; nucleotides outside the gene matches: 10. Per the germline V gene, CDR1 is ENHRY and CDR2 is SYGVKD. This CDR3 has 18 residues.

The J gene is TRBJ2-3, the V gene TRBV3-1; TRBD2 aligns across 8 bases. The CDR3 contains 16 residues. Germline CDR1 reads LGHDT; CDR2 reads YNNKEL (reference sequence). Unmatched junction bases numbered 5, after V lost 0 bases and J lost 3 bases. The CDR3: CASSQESGGGTDTQYF. The DNA for the CDR3 is TGTGCCAGCAGCCAAGAATCGGGGGGGGGGACAGATACGCAGTATTTT.

A few counts support this clonotype. The rearrangement links TRBV15 to TRBJ1-1; D call uncertain. Germline V gene data show CDR1 as LNHNV and CDR2 as YYDKDF (reference sequence). CDR3 size: 15 residues. Trimming removed 0 bases at V and 5 bases at J, with 13 bases between. CDR3 sequence (DNA): TGTGCCACCAGCAGAGATCGAGAAGGGAGAACTGAAGCTTTCTTT. It encodes CATSRDREGRTEAFF.

This clonotype has more than one count but fewer than ten. The chain couples TRBV27 to TRBJ2-7; 8 bases fit TRBD1. This CDR3 has 13 residues. Unmatched junction bases numbered 5, after V lost 4 bases and J lost 6 bases. CDR1 MNHEY and CDR2 SMNVEV come from the germline V gene (reference sequence). The CDR3 coding sequence is TGTGCCAGCAGTTCGGCAGGGGGCGGCGAGCAGTACTTC. The encoded protein is CASSSAGGGEQYF.

The genes are TRBV7-1 and TRBJ2-1; D is uncertain. TRBV7-1 is an open reading frame whose function is uncertain. The CDR3 has 11 residues. V gave up 4 bases and J gave up 9 bases, with 7 bases separating them. CDR3 region: CASSWPGEQFF. The DNA of the CDR3 is TGTGCCAGCAGCTGGCCGGGTGAGCAGTTCTTC.

This sequence joins TRBV10-3 and TRBJ2-1; 7 positions match TRBD1. With V trimmed by 10 bases and J by 8 bases, 14 bases remained unmatched. Germline CDR1 is ENHRY and CDR2 is SYGVKD. The CDR3 is 14 amino acids. CDR3 sequence (DNA): TGTGCCACTAAAAGACAGGGAAACTTGGATGAGCAGTTCTTC. It encodes CATKRQGNLDEQFF.

This clonotype has more than one count but fewer than ten. The DNA for the CDR3 is TGTGCCAGCAGCCCCCCCCTCGGGACGTTAGGGAGTGAGCAGTTCTTC. Translated: CASSPPLGTLGSEQFF. The chain couples TRBV7-2 to TRBJ2-1, with D tentatively TRBD1 or TRBD2 (5 bases each). CDR3 length equals 16 residues. Germline values: CDR1 SGHTA, CDR2 FQGNSA. The germline V and J ends were trimmed by 5 bases and 9 bases, with 23 bases remaining between them.

The V call is TRBV5-1, the J call TRBJ2-2, with TRBD2 matching over 10 bases. The length of the CDR3 is 17 residues. Germline-derived CDR1 and CDR2 are SGHRS and YFSETQ. Trimming took 5 bases from V and 2 from J; bases not matched to a gene: 9. CDR3 loop: CASSSAASGGNTGELFF. DNA of the CDR3: TGCGCCAGCAGTAGCGCTGCTAGCGGGGGAAACACCGGGGAGCTGTTTTTT.

This clonotype was observed at least ten times. This chain uses TRBV7-2 with TRBJ2-3; 10 bases are a match to TRBD2. V shed 2 bases and J 5 bases; nucleotides not matched to a gene: 7. Per the germline V gene, CDR1 is SGHTA and CDR2 is FQGNSA. This CDR3 is 16 amino acids long. The CDR3 DNA sequence: TGTGCCAGCAGCTTATTAACTAGCGGGACGGTAGATACGCAGTATTTT. Translated, it gives CASSLLTSGTVDTQYF.

The rearrangement joins TRBV28 to TRBJ2-7; possibly TRBD2 for D (5 bases). Trimming removed 6 bases from V and 6 bases from J, with 12 bases in between. Germline V gene data show CDR1 as MDHEN and CDR2 as SYDVKM. This CDR3 has 12 residues. CDR3 nucleotides: TGTGCCAGCAGCGTTTCCGAGGGCGAGCAGTACTTC. This translates into CASSVSEGEQYF.

As DNA, the CDR3 is TGTGCCAGTAGTGGTGACAGGGGTAAAGCTTTCTTT. As protein: CASSGDRGKAFF. The genes are TRBV19 and TRBJ1-1; 8 bases line up with TRBD1. Looked up from germline, CDR1 is LNHDA and CDR2 is SQIVND (reference sequence). V was clipped by 5 bases and J by 9 bases; unmatched bases: 5. This CDR3 is built from 12 residues.

In this sample, this clonotype turned up a few times. The gene calls are TRBV20-1 and TRBJ2-3; 9 bases map to TRBD2. With V trimmed by 6 bases and J by 3 bases, 13 bases remained unmatched. CDR3 length: 16 residues. Germline V gives CDR1 DFQATT, CDR2 SNEGSKA (reference sequence). CDR3 nucleotides: TGCAGTGCCCCCGGGACTAGCTCCCGGGGGACAGATACGCAGTATTTT. Its protein is CSAPGTSSRGTDTQYF.

This clonotype occurred once. An end of the junction does not agree with germline; a read error may underlie this. The gene calls are TRBV14 and TRBJ2-5; D not certain. Germline V gene lookup returns CDR1 SGHDN and CDR2 FVKESK. This CDR3 has 12 residues. CDR3 sequence reads: CASSQWSLPHSF. As DNA, the CDR3 is TGTGCCAGCAGCCAGTGGTCTCTCCCCCATTCCTTC.